Each of the 11 T cell receptor beta chains below was sequenced from the same sample in a study of T cell responses to AZD1222 COVID-19 vaccine. Only in-frame clones appear in the TCRdb table, and some are missing; sequencing was by immunoSEQ multiplex PCR. The sample includes 75,000 to 85,000 clones, 60% to 85% seen only once; the top ten take 25% to 30%. Material: peripheral blood, obtained 28 days after the second dose of the MenACWY control vaccine. The source of these receptors is an adult who received the MenACWY meningococcal vaccine as a control.

The genes are TRBV15 and TRBJ1-4, with 7 positions matching TRBD1. This CDR3 is 15 amino acids long. The germline V gene encodes CDR1 LNHNV and CDR2 YYDKDF (reference sequence). V shed 4 bases and J 8 bases; nucleotides not matched to a gene: 10. The CDR3 region is CATSTPEGAREKLFF. The CDR3 DNA reads as TGTGCCACCAGCACCCCGGAGGGGGCTAGAGAAAAACTGTTTTTT.

The CDR3, as DNA: TGTGCCAGCAGCTCTCTGGGACTAGCGGGACCGTCATCCTACGAGCAGTACTTC. Its translation: CASSSLGLAGPSSYEQYF. V usage is TRBV5-8 and J usage is TRBJ2-7; 13 bases map to TRBD2. This CDR3 region has 18 residues. Germline CDR1 reads SGHTS; CDR2 reads YDEGEE. V dropped 3 bases and J dropped 1; count of bases not matched to a gene: 10. The entire variable domain, with the rest obtained from reference TRBV5-8 and TRBJ2-7, is as follows: EAGVTQSPTHLIKTRGQQATLRCSPISGHTSVYWYQQALGLGLQFLLWYDEGEERNRGNFPPRFSGRQFPNYSSELNVNALELEDSALYLCASSSLGLAGPSSYEQYFGPGTRLTVT.

The rearrangement links TRBV20-1 to TRBJ2-1, with 13 positions matching TRBD2. The length of the CDR3 is 17 residues. V shed 3 bases and J 7 bases; nucleotides not matched to a gene: 12. Germline-derived CDR1 and CDR2 are DFQATT and SNEGSKA (reference sequence). CDR3 residues: CSASGLAGARFSNEQFF. CDR3 DNA: TGCAGTGCTAGTGGACTAGCGGGGGCCAGATTTTCTAATGAGCAGTTCTTC.

The chain is built from TRBV7-9 and TRBJ2-3; weak D call: TRBD2 (5 bases). The CDR3 runs to 12 residues. The ends were cut back, 5 bases at V and 3 bases at J, with 6 bases in the middle. CDR1 SEHNR and CDR2 FQNEAQ come from the germline V gene (reference sequence). The DNA for the CDR3 is TGTGCCAGCAGCAGGGAGACAGATACGCAGTATTTT. Its protein is CASSRETDTQYF.

The chain has TRBV5-6 and TRBJ1-2; TRBD1 agrees at 8 bases. V lost 0 bases, J lost 8 bases, and 3 bases stayed unmatched. CDR1 is SGHDT, CDR2 YYEEEE, per germline. CDR3 length equals 13 residues. The CDR3, as DNA: TGTGCCAGCAGCTTGGTCAGGGGGCACGGCTACACCTTC. This encodes CASSLVRGHGYTF. The full variable domain, rest sourced from reference TRBV5-6 and TRBJ1-2, is DAGVTQSPTHLIKTRGQQVTLRCSPKSGHDTVSWYQQALGQGPQFIFQYYEEEERQRGNFPDRFSGHQFPNYSSELNVNALLLGDSALYLCASSLVRGHGYTFGSGTRLTVV.

J is TRBJ1-5 and V is TRBV30; perhaps TRBD1 as D (5 bases). This CDR3 contains 15 residues. Germline CDR1 and CDR2: GTSNPN and SVGIG (reference sequence). V lost 3 bases and J 0 bases, leaving 12 bases between the germline ends. CDR3: CAWRSAGNSNQPQHF. The CDR3 DNA is TGTGCCTGGAGGTCGGCAGGGAATAGCAATCAGCCCCAGCATTTT.

This chain connects TRBV28 to TRBJ1-1, with D hard to call. CDR3 length equals 12 residues. Trimming removed 3 bases at V and 0 bases at J, with 2 bases between. The germline gives CDR1 MDHEN, CDR2 SYDVKM. CDR3 bases: TGTGCCAGCAGTTTGATGAACACTGAAGCTTTCTTT. Amino acid sequence: CASSLMNTEAFF.

This clone was observed a few times. V is TRBV7-9 and J is TRBJ2-5; D gene unclear. The CDR3 has 13 amino acids. The V end lost 3 bases, the J end lost 2 bases, and 7 bases lay between the germline ends. Germline loops: CDR1 SEHNR, CDR2 FQNEAQ (reference sequence). This CDR3 reads CASSFGGQETQYF. CDR3 bases: TGTGCCAGCAGCTTTGGCGGTCAAGAGACCCAGTACTTC.

The gene calls are TRBV9 and TRBJ2-7, with D maybe TRBD2 (5 bases). Deletions cut 4 bases from V and 7 bases from J, with 18 bases between. This CDR3 contains 14 residues. Germline CDR1 and CDR2: SGDLS and YYNGEE. Here the CDR3 DNA reads TGTGCCAGCAGCCCCTCCGGACTGACAAAGGAGCAGTACTTC. Amino acid sequence: CASSPSGLTKEQYF.

The chain links TRBV30 to TRBJ2-4; 9 bases map to TRBD1. The length of the CDR3 is 13 residues. J was trimmed by 8 bases and V by 2 bases; bases with no gene match: 4. Germline V gives CDR1 GTSNPN, CDR2 SVGIG (reference sequence). The CDR3 DNA sequence: TGTGCCTGGAGTCAGGACAGGGGTGACATTCAGTACTTC. This sequence encodes CAWSQDRGDIQYF.

V gene TRBV19 combines with J gene TRBJ2-2; D is possibly TRBD1 (6 bases). The V end lost 4 bases, the J end lost 6 bases, and 12 bases lay between the germline ends. The germline gives CDR1 LNHDA, CDR2 SQIVND (reference sequence). The CDR3 extends over 14 amino acids. Here the CDR3 reads CASSKTGGSGELFF. CDR3 coding DNA: TGTGCCAGTAGTAAAACTGGGGGCTCCGGGGAGCTGTTTTTT.